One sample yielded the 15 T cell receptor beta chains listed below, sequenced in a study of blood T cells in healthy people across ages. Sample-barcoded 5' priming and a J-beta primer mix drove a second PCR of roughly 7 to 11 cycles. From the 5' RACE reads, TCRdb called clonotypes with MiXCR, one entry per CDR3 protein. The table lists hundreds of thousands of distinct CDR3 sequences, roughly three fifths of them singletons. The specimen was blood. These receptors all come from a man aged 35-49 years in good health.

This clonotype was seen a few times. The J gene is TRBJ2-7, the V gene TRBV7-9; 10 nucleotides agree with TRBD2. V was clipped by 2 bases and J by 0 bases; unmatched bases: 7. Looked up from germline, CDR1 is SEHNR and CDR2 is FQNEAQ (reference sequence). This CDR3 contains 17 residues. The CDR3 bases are TGTGCCAGCAGCTTATTTCAAGCGGGGGGGTCCTCCTACGAGCAGTACTTC. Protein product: CASSLFQAGGSSYEQYF. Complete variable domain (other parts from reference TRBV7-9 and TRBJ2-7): DTGVSQNPRHKITKRGQNVTFRCDPISEHNRLYWYRQTLGQGPEFLTYFQNEAQLEKSRLLSDRFSAERPKGSFSTLEIQRTEQGDSAMYLCASSLFQAGGSSYEQYFGPGTRLTVT.

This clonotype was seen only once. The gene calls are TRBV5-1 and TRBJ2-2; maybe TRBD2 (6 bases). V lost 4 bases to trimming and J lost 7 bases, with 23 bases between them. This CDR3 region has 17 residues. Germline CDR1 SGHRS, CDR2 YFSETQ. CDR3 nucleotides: TGCGCCAGCAGCAATCCCCGGGGGACCGTGCAGAGCGGGGAGCTGTTTTTT. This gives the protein CASSNPRGTVQSGELFF.

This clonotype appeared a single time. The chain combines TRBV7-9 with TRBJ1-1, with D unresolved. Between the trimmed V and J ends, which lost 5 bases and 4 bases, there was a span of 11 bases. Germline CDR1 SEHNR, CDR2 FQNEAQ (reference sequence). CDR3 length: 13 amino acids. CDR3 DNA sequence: TGTGCCAGCAGCCCCGAAATTACCACTGAAGCTTTCTTT. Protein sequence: CASSPEITTEAFF.

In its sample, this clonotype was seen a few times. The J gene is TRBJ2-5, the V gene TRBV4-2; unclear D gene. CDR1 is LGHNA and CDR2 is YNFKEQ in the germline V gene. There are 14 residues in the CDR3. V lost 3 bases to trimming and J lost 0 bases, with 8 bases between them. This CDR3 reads CASSQDRYQETQYF. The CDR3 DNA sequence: TGTGCCAGCAGCCAGGACCGGTACCAAGAGACCCAGTACTTC.

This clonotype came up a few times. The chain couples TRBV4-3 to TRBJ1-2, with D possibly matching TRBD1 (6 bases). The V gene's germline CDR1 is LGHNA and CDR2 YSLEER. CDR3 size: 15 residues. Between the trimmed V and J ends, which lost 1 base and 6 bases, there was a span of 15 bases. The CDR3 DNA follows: TGCGCCAGCAGCCAAGCCCGGTGGGCAGGGGATGGCTACACCTTC. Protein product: CASSQARWAGDGYTF.

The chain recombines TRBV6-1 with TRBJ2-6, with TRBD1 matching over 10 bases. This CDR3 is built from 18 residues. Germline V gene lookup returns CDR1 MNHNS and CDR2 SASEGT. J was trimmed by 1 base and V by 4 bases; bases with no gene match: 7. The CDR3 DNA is TGTGCCAGCAGTGGTCGGGACAGGGGAGAATCTGGGGCCAACGTCCTGACTTTC. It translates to CASSGRDRGESGANVLTF.

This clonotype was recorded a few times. DNA of the CDR3: TGTGCCAGCAGCGCGAGAGAGCCGGAGGTCCCTTATGGCTACACCTTC. Its protein is CASSAREPEVPYGYTF. The chain employs TRBV9 and TRBJ1-2; D gene unclear. The length of the CDR3 is 16 residues. CDR1 SGDLS and CDR2 YYNGEE come from the germline V gene. Trimming cost V 3 bases and J 5 bases, with 20 bases left between them.

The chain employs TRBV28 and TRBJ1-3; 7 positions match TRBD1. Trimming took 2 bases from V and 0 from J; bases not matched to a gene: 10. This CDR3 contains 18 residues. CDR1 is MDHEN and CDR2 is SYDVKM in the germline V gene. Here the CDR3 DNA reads TGTGCCAGCAGTTTACCGCAGCTCGACAGGGCCTCTGGAAACACCATATATTTT. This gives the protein CASSLPQLDRASGNTIYF.

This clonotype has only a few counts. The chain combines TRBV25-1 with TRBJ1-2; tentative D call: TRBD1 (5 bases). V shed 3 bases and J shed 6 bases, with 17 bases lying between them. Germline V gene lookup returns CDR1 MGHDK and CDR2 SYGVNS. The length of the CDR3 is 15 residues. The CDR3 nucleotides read TGTGCCAGCAGTGAGCCGGTTGGGGGTATTAATGGCTACACCTTC. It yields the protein CASSEPVGGINGYTF.

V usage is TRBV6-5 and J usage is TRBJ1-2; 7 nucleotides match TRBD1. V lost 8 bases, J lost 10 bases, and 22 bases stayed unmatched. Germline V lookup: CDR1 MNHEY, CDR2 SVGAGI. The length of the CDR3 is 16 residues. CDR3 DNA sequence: TGTGCCAGCGTCCGGGACAGCTATGACGTGGTGGCCGACTACACCTTC. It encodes CASVRDSYDVVADYTF.

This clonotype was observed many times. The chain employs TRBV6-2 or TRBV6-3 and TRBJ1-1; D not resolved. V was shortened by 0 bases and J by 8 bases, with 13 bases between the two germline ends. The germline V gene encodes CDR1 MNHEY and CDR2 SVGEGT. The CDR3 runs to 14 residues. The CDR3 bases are TGTGCCAGCAGTTACTCGAAGGTCAGACCGGAAGCTTTCTTT. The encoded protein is CASSYSKVRPEAFF.

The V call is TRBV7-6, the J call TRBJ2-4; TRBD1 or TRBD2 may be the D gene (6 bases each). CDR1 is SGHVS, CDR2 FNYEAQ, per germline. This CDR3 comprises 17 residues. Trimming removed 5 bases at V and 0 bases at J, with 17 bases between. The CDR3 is CASSAGRGQVAKNIQYF. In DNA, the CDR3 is TGTGCCAGCAGCGCGGGTCGGGGGCAGGTAGCCAAAAACATTCAGTACTTC.

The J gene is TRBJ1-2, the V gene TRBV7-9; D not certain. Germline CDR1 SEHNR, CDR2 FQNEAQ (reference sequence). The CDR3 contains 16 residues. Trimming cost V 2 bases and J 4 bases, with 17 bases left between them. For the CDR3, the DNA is TGTGCCAGCAGCTTAACTGTGGGAGGGCCCCTCTATGGCTACACCTTC. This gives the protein CASSLTVGGPLYGYTF. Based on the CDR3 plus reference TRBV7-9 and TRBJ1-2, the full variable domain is DTGVSQNPRHKITKRGQNVTFRCDPISEHNRLYWYRQTLGQGPEFLTYFQNEAQLEKSRLLSDRFSAERPKGSFSTLEIQRTEQGDSAMYLCASSLTVGGPLYGYTFGSGTRLTVV.

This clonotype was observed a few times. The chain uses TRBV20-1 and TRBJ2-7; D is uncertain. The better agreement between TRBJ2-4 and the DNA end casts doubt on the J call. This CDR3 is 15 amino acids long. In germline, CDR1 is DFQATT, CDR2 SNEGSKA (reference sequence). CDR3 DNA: TGCAGTGCTATGAACCTTCCAGTAGCCAAAAACATTCAGTACTTC. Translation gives CSAMNLPVAKNIQYF.

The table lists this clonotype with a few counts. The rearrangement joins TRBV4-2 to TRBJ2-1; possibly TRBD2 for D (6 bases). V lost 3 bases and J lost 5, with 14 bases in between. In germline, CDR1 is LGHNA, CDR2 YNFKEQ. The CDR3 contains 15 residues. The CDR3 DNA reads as TGTGCCAGCAGCCAGGGAGCGGGCGCCAACAATGAGCAGTTCTTC. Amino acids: CASSQGAGANNEQFF.